The rows below give T cell receptor beta chains drawn from one sample of a study of cytomegalovirus exposure and HLA in healthy donors. TCRdb's table, derived via immunoSEQ multiplex PCR, lists solely in-frame clones and lacks some. This specimen shows 160,000 or so clones; the ten leading clones hold approximately 2%. The sample was PBMCs. All receptors come from a man aged 25 to 40 in good health and CMV-seronegative. Each CDR3 is given with its conserved first and last residue. The D gene is left open where the match is weak.

>-|TRBV4-3|TRBJ1-3
CASSQDTEFGNTIYF
TGCGCCAGCAGCCAAGACACGGAGTTTGGAAACACCATATATTTT
>-|TRBV9|TRBJ2-5
CASSSPVGGPETQYF
TGTGCCAGCAGCTCCCCAGTCGGGGGGCCGGAGACCCAGTACTTC
>-|TRBV25-1|TRBJ2-2
CASSEYRGLSGELFF
TGTGCCAGCAGTGAATATAGGGGTTTGTCCGGGGAGCTGTTTTTT
>TRBD2|TRBV5-6|TRBJ2-5
CASSLRLAAYQETQYF
TGTGCCAGCAGCCTCCGACTAGCGGCGTACCAAGAGACCCAGTACTTC
>-|TRBV6-6|TRBJ2-5
CASEAGSQETQYF
TGTGCCAGCGAGGCGGGGAGCCAAGAGACCCAGTACTTC
>-|TRBV5-1|TRBJ2-6
CASSLWDNSGANVLTF
TGCGCCAGCAGCTTATGGGACAACTCTGGGGCCAACGTCCTGACTTTC
>TRBD2|TRBV6-5|TRBJ2-3
CASSYTSGSPDTQYF
TGTGCCAGCAGTTACACTAGCGGGAGCCCAGATACGCAGTATTTT
>-|TRBV19|TRBJ1-1
CASTNQGGTETFF
TGTGCCAGTACCAATCAAGGCGGAACTGAAACTTTCTTT
>-|TRBV30|TRBJ1-3
CAWRDQGASGNTIYF
TGTGCCTGGAGGGATCAGGGCGCCTCTGGAAACACCATATATTTT
>TRBD1|TRBV19|TRBJ1-2
CASSTTGFVGYTF
TGTGCCAGTAGTACGACAGGGTTTGTTGGCTACACCTTC
>TRBD1|TRBV7-9|TRBJ1-4
CASTRTGMDEKLFF
TGTGCCAGCACCAGGACAGGGATGGACGAAAAACTGTTTTTT
>TRBD2|TRBV28|TRBJ2-4
CASSFGGVKNIQYF
TGTGCCAGCAGTTTTGGGGGGGTCAAAAACATTCAGTACTTC
>-|TRBV9|TRBJ2-7
CASSVGEGLSKYEQYF
TGTGCCAGCAGCGTAGGAGAAGGACTCTCGAAGTACGAGCAGTACTTC
>-|TRBV10-3|TRBJ2-5
CAISRSGGQETQYF
TGTGCCATCAGTAGAAGCGGAGGCCAAGAGACCCAGTACTTC
>TRBD1|TRBV5-1|TRBJ1-3
CASSMPGTGVGNTIYF
TGCGCCAGCAGCATGCCCGGGACAGGGGTTGGAAACACCATATATTTT
>-|TRBV6-5|TRBJ1-2
CASSSFNYGYTF
TGTGCCAGCAGCTCGTTTAACTATGGCTACACCTTC
>-|TRBV30|TRBJ1-3
CAWSITGREVGNTIYF
TGTGCCTGGAGTATTACAGGGAGGGAAGTTGGAAACACCATATATTTT
>TRBD1|TRBV7-9|TRBJ1-4
CASSPPDRGSEKLFF
TGTGCCAGCAGCCCGCCGGACAGGGGTAGTGAAAAACTGTTTTTT
>TRBD1|TRBV7-7|TRBJ2-7
CASSVLPGQGIYEQYF
TGTGCCAGCAGCGTTCTCCCGGGACAGGGGATCTACGAGCAGTACTTC
>TRBD2|TRBV7-3|TRBJ2-3
CASSSLAGGPADTQYF
TGTGCCAGCAGCTCCCTAGCGGGAGGGCCCGCAGATACGCAGTATTTT
>-|TRBV29-1|TRBJ2-5
CSVEDRETYQETQYF
TGCAGCGTTGAGGACAGAGAGACTTACCAAGAGACCCAGTACTTC
>TRBD1|TRBV4-3|TRBJ2-3
CASSQDFEGARDTQYF
TGCGCCAGCAGCCAAGATTTCGAGGGGGCGCGAGATACGCAGTATTTT
>-|TRBV6-1|TRBJ1-5
CASSGAGFDQPQHF
TGTGCCAGCAGTGGTGCAGGGTTTGATCAGCCCCAGCATTTT
>-|TRBV27|TRBJ2-5
CASSLSRRGLGETQYF
TGTGCCAGCAGTTTATCGAGGAGGGGCCTGGGGGAGACCCAGTACTTC
>-|TRBV5-1|TRBJ2-6
CASSLEGAGANVLTF
TGCGCCAGCAGCTTGGAGGGAGCGGGGGCCAACGTCCTGACTTTC
>TRBD1|TRBV4-1|TRBJ1-1
CASSPEQGLNTEAFF
TGCGCCAGCAGCCCCGAACAGGGGTTGAACACTGAAGCTTTCTTT
>TRBD1|TRBV9|TRBJ2-7
CASSATGTANYEQYF
TGTGCCAGCAGCGCCACCGGGACAGCCAACTACGAGCAGTACTTC
>-|TRBV10-2|TRBJ1-1
CASSDPSRGGRNTEAFF
TGCGCCAGCAGTGATCCCTCGCGGGGGGGCAGGAACACTGAAGCTTTCTTT
>-|TRBV19|TRBJ2-6
CASSINSGANVLTF
TGTGCCAGTAGTATCAACTCTGGGGCCAACGTCCTGACTTTC
>TRBD2|TRBV9|TRBJ2-3
CASSVGGLAGVDTQYF
TGTGCCAGCAGCGTAGGGGGACTAGCGGGAGTGGATACGCAGTATTTT
>TRBD1|TRBV19|TRBJ1-1
CASMEEDRGLSTEAFF
TGTGCCAGTATGGAGGAGGACAGGGGGCTGTCCACTGAAGCTTTCTTT
>TRBD2|TRBV11-3|TRBJ2-7
CASSLAGGWEQYF
TGTGCCAGCAGCTTAGCGGGAGGGTGGGAGCAGTACTTC